This T cell receptor beta chain comes out of a study of cytotoxic CD8 clonotypes in ibrutinib-treated CLL. Study information: On average, more than 90,000 productive rearrangements and approximately 250,000 productive templates per sample.

Overall study results and limits: At the start, clonality exceeded age-matched healthy donors and followed circulating CD8+ T-cell counts.

A remark on this clone: Its antigen remains unidentified.

Depth targeted 1 in 200,000 to 1 in 1 million T cells, averaging 10x coverage per clonotype. Repertoires were generated with immunoSEQ multiplex PCR, while TCRdb's copy carries only in-frame clones and drops some. The data contain about 76,000 clones, around 84% of them seen just once; the ten biggest clones take up under 7%. This CDR3 comprises 14 residues. The J segment lost 0 bases and the V segment lost 8 bases, leaving 5 bases of the junction unmatched. Per germline, CDR1 MNHNS and CDR2 SASEGT. The rearrangement uses TRBV6-1 and TRBJ2-3; 7 positions match TRBD1. The sequencing used PBMCs, collected before ibrutinib treatment. The clonotype was recovered from a human donor with chronic lymphocytic leukemia. CDR3 residues: CASPGTESTDTQYF. As DNA, the CDR3 is TGTGCCAGCCCCGGGACAGAAAGCACAGATACGCAGTATTTT.